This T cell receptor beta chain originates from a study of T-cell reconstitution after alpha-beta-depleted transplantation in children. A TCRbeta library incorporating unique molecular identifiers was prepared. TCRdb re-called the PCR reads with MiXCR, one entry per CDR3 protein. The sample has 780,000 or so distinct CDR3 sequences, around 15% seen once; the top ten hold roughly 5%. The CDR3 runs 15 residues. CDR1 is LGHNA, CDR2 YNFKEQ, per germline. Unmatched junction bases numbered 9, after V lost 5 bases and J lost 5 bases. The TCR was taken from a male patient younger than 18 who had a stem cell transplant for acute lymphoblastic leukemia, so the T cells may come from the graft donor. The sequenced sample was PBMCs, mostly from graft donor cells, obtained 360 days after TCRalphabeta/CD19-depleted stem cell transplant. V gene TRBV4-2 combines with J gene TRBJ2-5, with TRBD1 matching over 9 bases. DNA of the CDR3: TGTGCCAGCAGCTTCGGGACAGGGTTGATGGAGACCCAGTACTTC. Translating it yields CASSFGTGLMETQYF.